This T cell receptor beta chain originates from a study of blood T cell repertoires in COVID-19. Study in general: Both acute and convalescent COVID-19 samples were obtained from the United States, Italy and Spain. PBMCs, B-cell-depleted T cells, or T cells provided the cDNA or gDNA that made up the material.

The CDR3 length is 15 residues. Looked up from germline, CDR1 is MNHEY and CDR2 is SMNVEV (reference sequence). V was clipped by 7 bases and J by 3 bases, with 17 bases between them. In the original processing: Estimates of nucleated cell counts were drawn from the amplification of reference gene primers. The assay was immunoSEQ multiplex PCR, and TCRdb's table has in-frame clones only and misses some. That table supplies the V and J calls and clone size; D and trimming were determined from the DNA. The data show 200,000 to 300,000 clones, 82% seen once. This clonotype originated in a woman in her sixties with active or convalescent COVID-19. The chain uses TRBV27 and TRBJ2-3; D might be TRBD1 (6 bases). Sequencing input: peripheral blood. For the CDR3, the DNA is TGTGCCAGCATGCCCAGGGGATTAGGAACAGATACGCAGTATTTT. Translating gives CASMPRGLGTDTQYF.